The 17 T cell receptor beta chains listed next were all sequenced from one sample in a study of cytomegalovirus exposure and HLA in healthy donors. Primers: 60 Vbeta forward and 13 Jbeta reverse. Clones were read by immunoSEQ multiplex PCR, and TCRdb kept only the in-frame ones, dropping some. The data show roughly 290,000 clones, about 80% seen once. The material sequenced was PBMCs. These receptors were collected from a girl aged 2 to 9 in good health and CMV-seronegative.

The genes are TRBV15 and TRBJ2-5; D is perhaps TRBD2 (6 bases). V dropped 1 base and J dropped 7 bases, with 13 bases sitting between them. This CDR3 has 14 amino acids. Germline CDR1 reads LNHNV; CDR2 reads YYDKDF (reference sequence). The CDR3 protein is CATSRGGVGGTQYF. The CDR3 DNA reads as TGTGCCACCAGCAGAGGGGGGGTAGGAGGGACCCAGTACTTC.

Of note for this clone: The identical CDR3 is also encoded by other nucleotide sequences in the sample. The chain carries TRBV18 and TRBJ2-2, with D possibly TRBD1 on 5 matching bases. Germline CDR1 is KGHSH and CDR2 is LQKENI. Trimming shortened V by 3 bases and J by 2 bases, and 10 bases separated the two germline ends. The CDR3 is 15 residues long. CDR3 coding DNA: TGTGCCAGCTCACCGCGGCAGGGAAACACCGGGGAGCTGTTTTTT. Its protein product is CASSPRQGNTGELFF.

The chain couples TRBV10-3 to TRBJ1-2; 8 nucleotides align to TRBD1. The CDR3 length is 14 residues. Germline V gives CDR1 ENHRY, CDR2 SYGVKD. V lost 9 bases, J lost 6 bases, and 12 bases stayed unmatched. The CDR3: CAIGTGFGSDGYTF. The CDR3 DNA reads TGTGCCATTGGGACAGGTTTCGGATCTGATGGCTACACCTTC.

V gene TRBV27 combines with J gene TRBJ2-2; TRBD1 agrees at 9 bases. Per the germline V gene, CDR1 is MNHEY and CDR2 is SMNVEV (reference sequence). Trimming removed 10 bases from V and 6 bases from J; junction bases left unmatched: 9. The CDR3 spans 14 residues. The CDR3 is CATSDRGSAGELFF. In nucleotides, the CDR3 is TGTGCCACTAGTGACAGGGGGTCGGCCGGGGAGCTGTTTTTT.

The chain uses TRBV9 and TRBJ2-1, with D maybe TRBD2 (6 bases). There are 15 residues in the CDR3. V gave up 6 bases and J gave up 8 bases, with 21 bases separating them. Germline V gene sequence: CDR1 SGDLS, CDR2 YYNGEE. The CDR3 coding sequence is TGTGCCAGCACGATCGGGGGATTACCCCCGGATGAGCAGTTCTTC. Its translation is CASTIGGLPPDEQFF.

Details on this clone: The sample contains more than one DNA sequence encoding this CDR3. The chain couples TRBV4-1 to TRBJ1-3; D might be TRBD1 (5 bases). Germline CDR1 is MGHRA and CDR2 is YSYEKL. Trimming left V 1 base short and J 4 bases short, with 8 bases between. The CDR3 consists of 14 residues. The CDR3 nucleotides are TGCGCCAGCAGCCAAGTCGCAGGGGGAAACACCATATATTTT. It translates to CASSQVAGGNTIYF.

The chain couples TRBV19 to TRBJ1-1; TRBD1 is a possible D gene (5 bases). Trimming cost V 5 bases and J 3 bases, with 19 bases left between them. Germline V gene lookup returns CDR1 LNHDA and CDR2 SQIVND (reference sequence). The CDR3 is 16 residues long. CDR3 in DNA: TGTGCCAGTAGTCCCCCCGGGTGGGGCCCTCACACTGAAGCTTTCTTT. As protein: CASSPPGWGPHTEAFF.

This clone was picked up one time. The chain is built from TRBV28 and TRBJ2-7; tentative D call: TRBD2 (5 bases). Germline V gene data show CDR1 as MDHEN and CDR2 as SYDVKM. V dropped 9 bases and J dropped 2 bases, with 14 bases sitting between them. The CDR3 extends over 13 amino acids. DNA for the CDR3: TGTGCCAGTGCAACTAGGACCCCCTACGAGCAGTACTTC. Residues: CASATRTPYEQYF.

The chain carries TRBV11-3 and TRBJ1-6; D possibly corresponds to TRBD1 (6 bases). The CDR3 is 13 residues long. V was clipped by 8 bases and J by 9 bases, with 14 bases between them. The germline V gene encodes CDR1 SGHNT and CDR2 YENEEA. The CDR3 region has the DNA TGTGCCAGCGCCGCCGGACAGTCTTCACCCCTCCACTTT. Translated, it gives CASAAGQSSPLHF.

The chain joins TRBV5-1 to TRBJ2-3; D is perhaps TRBD2 (5 bases). The CDR3 is 15 amino acids. Germline V gene data show CDR1 as SGHRS and CDR2 as YFSETQ. The V gene lost 4 bases and the J gene lost 2 bases, with 14 bases spanning the gap. CDR3 region: CASSSEGPYTDTQYF. CDR3 in DNA: TGCGCCAGCAGCAGCGAGGGCCCTTACACAGATACGCAGTATTTT.

The gene calls are TRBV14 and TRBJ2-7; 7 bases are shared with TRBD2. V lost 4 bases, J lost 5 bases, and 5 bases stayed unmatched. Germline V gene lookup returns CDR1 SGHDN and CDR2 FVKESK. The CDR3 runs to 13 residues. In DNA, the CDR3 is TGTGCCAGCAGCCCGGGAGGAGGCCACGAGCAGTACTTC. Protein: CASSPGGGHEQYF. The whole variable domain, remainder taken from reference TRBV14 and TRBJ2-7, is EAGVTQFPSHSVIEKGQTVTLRCDPISGHDNLYWYRRVMGKEIKFLLHFVKESKQDESGMPNNRFLAERTGGTYSTLKVQPAELEDSGVYFCASSPGGGHEQYFGPGTRLTVT.

The sample holds a few counts of this clone. This chain links TRBV5-1 with TRBJ2-1, with D perhaps matching TRBD2 (6 bases). V dropped 2 bases and J dropped 6 bases, with 18 bases sitting between them. Germline CDR1 is SGHRS and CDR2 is YFSETQ. There are 16 residues in the CDR3. The CDR3 reads CASSFGGSRTSNEQFF. The CDR3, as DNA: TGCGCCAGCAGCTTTGGAGGGAGTCGGACCAGCAATGAGCAGTTCTTC.

The chain has TRBV27 and TRBJ1-1; D remains unclear. Trimming stripped 5 bases from V and 3 bases from J, with 7 bases between. This CDR3 has 12 amino acids. Germline V CDR1 and CDR2: MNHEY, SMNVEV (reference sequence). The CDR3 is CASSPLDTEAFF. The CDR3 DNA sequence: TGTGCCAGCAGTCCTCTTGACACTGAAGCTTTCTTT.

The chain employs TRBV7-2 and TRBJ1-2; D not resolved. Trimming removed 4 bases at V and 0 bases at J, with 6 bases between. The CDR3 length is 13 residues. CDR1 and CDR2 from the germline V gene are SGHTA and FQGNSA. The CDR3: CASSSGSNYGYTF. DNA for the CDR3: TGTGCCAGCAGCTCGGGGTCTAACTATGGCTACACCTTC.

Here the CDR3 DNA reads TGCGCCAGCAGCCTAGACAGGGGAGATGAAAAACTGTTTTTT. This encodes CASSLDRGDEKLFF. The chain recombines TRBV5-1 with TRBJ1-4, with TRBD1 identical over 8 bases. The CDR3 has 14 residues. With V trimmed by 4 bases and J by 6 bases, 5 bases remained unmatched. In germline, CDR1 is SGHRS, CDR2 YFSETQ.

The CDR3 DNA is TGTGCCTGGAGTCTGTTTAATTCACCCCTCCACTTT. Its protein product is CAWSLFNSPLHF. This chain joins TRBV30 and TRBJ1-6, with D uncertain. The CDR3 spans 12 residues. Deletions cut 2 bases from V and 6 bases from J, with 5 bases between. Per the germline V gene, CDR1 is GTSNPN and CDR2 is SVGIG (reference sequence).

This rearrangement joins TRBV19 to TRBJ2-1; 10 bases are shared with TRBD1. The CDR3 contains 15 residues. The junction had 15 bases not matched to a gene; V was cut back by 10 bases and J by 9 bases. Germline loops: CDR1 LNHDA, CDR2 SQIVND (reference sequence). In nucleotides, the CDR3 is TGTGCCACTCTCCCGGCGGGACAGGGGTCGGGTGAGCAGTTCTTC. Translation gives CATLPAGQGSGEQFF.